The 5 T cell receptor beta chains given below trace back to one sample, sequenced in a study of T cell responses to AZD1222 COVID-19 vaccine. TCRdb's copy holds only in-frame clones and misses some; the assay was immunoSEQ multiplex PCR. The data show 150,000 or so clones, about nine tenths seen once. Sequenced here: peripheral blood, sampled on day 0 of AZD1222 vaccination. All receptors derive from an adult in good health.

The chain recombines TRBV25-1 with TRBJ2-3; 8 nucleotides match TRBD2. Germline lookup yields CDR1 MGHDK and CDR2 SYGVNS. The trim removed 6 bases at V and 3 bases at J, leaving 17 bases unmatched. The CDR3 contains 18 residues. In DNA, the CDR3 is TGTGCCAGCAGCCCAAGGGGGGCGGGGGGCCTTGTGACAGATACGCAGTATTTT. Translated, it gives CASSPRGAGGLVTDTQYF.

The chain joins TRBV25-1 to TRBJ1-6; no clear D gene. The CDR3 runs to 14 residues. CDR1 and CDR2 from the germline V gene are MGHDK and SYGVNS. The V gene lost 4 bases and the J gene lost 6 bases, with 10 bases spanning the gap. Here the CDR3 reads CASSGQGGNSPLHF. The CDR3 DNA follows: TGTGCCAGCAGTGGACAAGGCGGTAATTCACCCCTCCACTTT.

CDR3 residues: CASSQDPAFNNSPLHF. The CDR3 nucleotides read TGCGCCAGCAGCCAAGATCCCGCTTTCAATAATTCACCCCTCCACTTT. The chain couples TRBV4-3 to TRBJ1-6; the D is unclear. The V end was cut by 0 bases, the J end by 5 bases, with 11 bases between. The CDR3 has 16 residues. Germline CDR1 is LGHNA and CDR2 is YSLEER.

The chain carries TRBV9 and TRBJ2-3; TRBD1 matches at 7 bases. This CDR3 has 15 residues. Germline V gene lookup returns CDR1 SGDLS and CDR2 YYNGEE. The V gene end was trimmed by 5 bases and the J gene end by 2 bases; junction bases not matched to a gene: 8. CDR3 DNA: TGTGCCAGCAGACCCCGGGACAGAACCACAGATACGCAGTATTTT. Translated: CASRPRDRTTDTQYF.

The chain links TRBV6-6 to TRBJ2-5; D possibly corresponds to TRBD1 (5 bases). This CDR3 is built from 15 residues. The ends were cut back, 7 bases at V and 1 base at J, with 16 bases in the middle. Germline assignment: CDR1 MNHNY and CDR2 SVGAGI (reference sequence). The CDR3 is CASTLNRQTQETQYF. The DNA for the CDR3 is TGTGCCAGCACCCTGAACCGACAGACCCAAGAGACCCAGTACTTC.